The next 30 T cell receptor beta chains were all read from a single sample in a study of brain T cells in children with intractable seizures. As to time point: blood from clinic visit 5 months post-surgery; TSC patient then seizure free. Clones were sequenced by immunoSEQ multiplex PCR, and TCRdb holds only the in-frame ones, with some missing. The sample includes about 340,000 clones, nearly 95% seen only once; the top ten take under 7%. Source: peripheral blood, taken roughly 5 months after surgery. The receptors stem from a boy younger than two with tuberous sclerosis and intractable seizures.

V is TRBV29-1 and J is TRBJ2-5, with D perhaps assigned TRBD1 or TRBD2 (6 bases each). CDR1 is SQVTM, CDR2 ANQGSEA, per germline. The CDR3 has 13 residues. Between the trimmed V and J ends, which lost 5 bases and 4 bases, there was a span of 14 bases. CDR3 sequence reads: CSVSKGGGETQYF. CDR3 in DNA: TGCAGCGTTTCAAAGGGGGGAGGAGAGACCCAGTACTTC.

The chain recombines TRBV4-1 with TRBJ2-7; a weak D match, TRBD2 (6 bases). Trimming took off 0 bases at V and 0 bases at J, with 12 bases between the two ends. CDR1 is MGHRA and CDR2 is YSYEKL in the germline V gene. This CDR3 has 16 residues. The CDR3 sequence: CASSQDTDYPSYEQYF. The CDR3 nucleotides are TGCGCCAGCAGCCAAGATACGGACTACCCCTCCTACGAGCAGTACTTC.

CDR3 sequence: CASSLAGQGAEKLFF. The CDR3 DNA reads TGCGCCAGCAGCTTGGCAGGACAGGGGGCTGAAAAACTGTTTTTT. V is TRBV5-1 and J is TRBJ1-4; 11 bases agree with TRBD1. Trimming removed 0 bases from V and 7 bases from J; junction bases left unmatched: 2. This CDR3 spans 15 amino acids. In germline, CDR1 is SGHRS, CDR2 YFSETQ. Using reference TRBV5-1 and TRBJ1-4 for the parts outside the CDR3, the full variable domain is KAGVTQTPRYLIKTRGQQVTLSCSPISGHRSVSWYQQTPGQGLQFLFEYFSETQRNKGNFPGRFSGRQFSNSRSEMNVSTLELGDSALYLCASSLAGQGAEKLFFGSGTQLSVL.

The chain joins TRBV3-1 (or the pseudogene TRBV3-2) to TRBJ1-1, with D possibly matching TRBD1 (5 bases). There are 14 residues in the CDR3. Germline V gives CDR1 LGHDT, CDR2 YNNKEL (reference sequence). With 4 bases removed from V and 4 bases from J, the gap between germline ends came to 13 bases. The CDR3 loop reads CASSRKGTFTEAFF. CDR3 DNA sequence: TGTGCCAGCAGCCGAAAGGGGACCTTCACTGAAGCTTTCTTT.

The CDR3, as DNA: TGTGCCAGCAGCCTAGAACAGCGGGATGCGGGCAATGAGCAGTTCTTC. It specifies CASSLEQRDAGNEQFF. This rearrangement joins TRBV4-2 to TRBJ2-1; 7 nucleotides align to TRBD2. This CDR3 has 16 residues. V lost 4 bases to trimming and J lost 6 bases; unmatched junction nucleotides: 12. CDR1 is LGHNA and CDR2 is YNFKEQ in the germline V gene.

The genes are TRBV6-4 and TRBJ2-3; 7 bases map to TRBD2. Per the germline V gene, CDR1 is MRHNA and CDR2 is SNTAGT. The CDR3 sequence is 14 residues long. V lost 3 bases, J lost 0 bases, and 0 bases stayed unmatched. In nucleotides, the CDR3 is TGTGCCAGCAGTGAGCGGGAGAGCACAGATACGCAGTATTTT. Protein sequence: CASSERESTDTQYF.

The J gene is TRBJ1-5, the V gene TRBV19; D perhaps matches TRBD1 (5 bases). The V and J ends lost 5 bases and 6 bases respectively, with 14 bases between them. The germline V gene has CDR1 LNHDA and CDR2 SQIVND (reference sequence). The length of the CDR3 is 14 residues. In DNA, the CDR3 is TGTGCCAGTAGTCCTCAGGGTGCCCCTCAGCCCCAGCATTTT. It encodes CASSPQGAPQPQHF.

The CDR3: CASSTVRDRAQPQHF. CDR3 DNA sequence: TGTGCCAGCAGTACGGTCCGGGACAGGGCCCAGCCCCAGCATTTT. The V and J genes are TRBV27 and TRBJ1-5; 9 nucleotides agree with TRBD1. J gave up 7 bases and V 5 bases, and 9 bases lay outside the gene matches. The CDR3 runs 15 residues. Germline-derived CDR1 and CDR2 are MNHEY and SMNVEV (reference sequence).

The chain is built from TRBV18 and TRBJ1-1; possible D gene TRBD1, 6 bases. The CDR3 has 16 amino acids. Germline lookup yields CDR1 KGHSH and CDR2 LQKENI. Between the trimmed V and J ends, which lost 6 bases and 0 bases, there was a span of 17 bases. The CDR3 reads CASSPMQGHMNTEAFF. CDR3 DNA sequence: TGTGCCAGCTCTCCAATGCAGGGACACATGAACACTGAAGCTTTCTTT. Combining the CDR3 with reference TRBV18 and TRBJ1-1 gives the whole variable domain NAGVMQNPRHLVRRRGQEARLRCSPMKGHSHVYWYRQLPEEGLKFMVYLQKENIIDESGMPKERFSAEFPKEGPSILRIQQVVRGDSAAYFCASSPMQGHMNTEAFFGQGTRLTVV.

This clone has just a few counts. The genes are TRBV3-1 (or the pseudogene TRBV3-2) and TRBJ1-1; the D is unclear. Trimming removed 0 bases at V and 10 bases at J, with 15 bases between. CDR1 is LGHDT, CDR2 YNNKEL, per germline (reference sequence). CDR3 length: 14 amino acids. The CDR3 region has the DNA TGTGCCAGCAGCCAAGATCTTTCGACCAGAATAGCTTTCTTT. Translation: CASSQDLSTRIAFF.

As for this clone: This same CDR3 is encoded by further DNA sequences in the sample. The CDR3 sequence: CASSQDPPDTQYF. The DNA for the CDR3 is TGTGCCAGCAGCCAAGATCCCCCAGATACGCAGTATTTT. The chain couples TRBV14 to TRBJ2-3, with no clear D. V lost 0 bases and J lost 4, with 5 bases in between. CDR3 size: 13 residues. CDR1 is SGHDN and CDR2 is FVKESK in the germline V gene. Looking up the rest from reference TRBV14 and TRBJ2-3 gives the full variable domain: EAGVTQFPSHSVIEKGQTVTLRCDPISGHDNLYWYRRVMGKEIKFLLHFVKESKQDESGMPNNRFLAERTGGTYSTLKVQPAELEDSGVYFCASSQDPPDTQYFGPGTRLTVL.

As DNA, the CDR3 is TGTGCCAGCAGCTTTGCGGGAGTGGTGCCGGGCAATGAGCAGTTCTTC. It is translated as CASSFAGVVPGNEQFF. This chain connects TRBV11-2 to TRBJ2-1, with 7 nucleotides matching TRBD2. Germline CDR1 SGHAT, CDR2 FQNNGV. CDR3 size: 16 residues. V gave up 3 bases and J gave up 6 bases; unmatched junction bases: 11.

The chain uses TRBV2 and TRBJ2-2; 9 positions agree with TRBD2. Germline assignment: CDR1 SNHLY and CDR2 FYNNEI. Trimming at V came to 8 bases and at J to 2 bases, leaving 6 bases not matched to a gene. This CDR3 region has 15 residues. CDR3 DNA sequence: TGTGCCAGCTTGCCGACTAGCGGAAACACCGGGGAGCTGTTTTTT. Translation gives CASLPTSGNTGELFF.

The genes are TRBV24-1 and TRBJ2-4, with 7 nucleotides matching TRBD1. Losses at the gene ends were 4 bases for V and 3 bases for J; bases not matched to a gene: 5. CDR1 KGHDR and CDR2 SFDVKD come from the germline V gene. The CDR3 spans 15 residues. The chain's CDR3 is CATSDYRGGKNIQYF. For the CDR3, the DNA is TGTGCCACCAGTGACTACAGGGGTGGCAAAAACATTCAGTACTTC.

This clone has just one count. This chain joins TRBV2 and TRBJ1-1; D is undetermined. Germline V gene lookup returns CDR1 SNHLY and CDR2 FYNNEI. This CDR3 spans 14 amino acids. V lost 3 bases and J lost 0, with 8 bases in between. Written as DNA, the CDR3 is TGTGCCAGCAGTGAGATAGGCTTGAACACTGAAGCTTTCTTT. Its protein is CASSEIGLNTEAFF.

The CDR3 DNA sequence: TGTGCCAGCAGCGGCCGGGGCCATAGCGATGAAAAACTGTTTTTT. It codes for CASSGRGHSDEKLFF. The chain joins TRBV9 to TRBJ1-4; possible D gene TRBD1, 5 bases. CDR1 is SGDLS and CDR2 is YYNGEE in the germline V gene. V was pared by 3 bases and J by 6 bases, with 15 bases between. The CDR3 runs 15 residues.

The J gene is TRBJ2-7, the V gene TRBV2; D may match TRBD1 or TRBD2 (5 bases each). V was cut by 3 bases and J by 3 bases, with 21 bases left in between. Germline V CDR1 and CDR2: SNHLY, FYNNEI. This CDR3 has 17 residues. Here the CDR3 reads CASSEEVIGTLGYEQYF. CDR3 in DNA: TGTGCCAGCAGTGAGGAGGTGATAGGGACCTTAGGCTACGAGCAGTACTTC.

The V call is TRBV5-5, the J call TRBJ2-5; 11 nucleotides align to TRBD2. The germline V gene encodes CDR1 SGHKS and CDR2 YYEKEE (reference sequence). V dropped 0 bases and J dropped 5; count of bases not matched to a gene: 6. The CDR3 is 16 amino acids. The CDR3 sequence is CASSLAPASGRETQYF. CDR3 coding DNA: TGTGCCAGCAGCTTGGCGCCGGCTAGCGGGAGGGAGACCCAGTACTTC.

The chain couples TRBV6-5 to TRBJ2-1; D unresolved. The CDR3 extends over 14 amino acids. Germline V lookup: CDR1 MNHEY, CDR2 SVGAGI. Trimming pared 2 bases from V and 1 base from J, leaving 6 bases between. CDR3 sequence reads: CASSYAVSYNEQFF. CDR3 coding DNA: TGTGCCAGCAGTTACGCCGTATCCTACAATGAGCAGTTCTTC.

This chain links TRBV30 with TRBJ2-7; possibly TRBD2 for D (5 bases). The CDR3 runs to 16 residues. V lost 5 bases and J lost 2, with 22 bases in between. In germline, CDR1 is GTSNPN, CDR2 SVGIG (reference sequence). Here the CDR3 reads CAWYKPGLTLPYEQYF. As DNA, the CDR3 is TGTGCCTGGTATAAGCCTGGACTGACTCTCCCCTACGAGCAGTACTTC.

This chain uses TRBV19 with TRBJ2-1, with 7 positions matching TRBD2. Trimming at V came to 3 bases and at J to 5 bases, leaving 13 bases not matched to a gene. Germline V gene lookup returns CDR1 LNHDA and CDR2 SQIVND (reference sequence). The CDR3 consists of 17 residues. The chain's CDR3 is CASSIFAGLADNNEQFF. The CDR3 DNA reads TGTGCCAGTAGTATCTTTGCTGGGCTAGCGGATAACAATGAGCAGTTCTTC.

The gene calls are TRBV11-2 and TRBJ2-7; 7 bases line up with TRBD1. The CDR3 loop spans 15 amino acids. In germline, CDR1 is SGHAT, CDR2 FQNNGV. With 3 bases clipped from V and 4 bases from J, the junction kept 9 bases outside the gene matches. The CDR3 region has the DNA TGTGCCAGCAGCTTCTTGGGACAGAATCAATACGAGCAGTACTTC. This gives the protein CASSFLGQNQYEQYF.

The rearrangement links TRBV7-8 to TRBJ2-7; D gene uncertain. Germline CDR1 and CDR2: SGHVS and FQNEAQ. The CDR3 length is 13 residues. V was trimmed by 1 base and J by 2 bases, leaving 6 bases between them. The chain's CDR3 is CASSLVAAYEQYF. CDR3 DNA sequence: TGTGCCAGCAGCTTAGTTGCGGCCTACGAGCAGTACTTC.

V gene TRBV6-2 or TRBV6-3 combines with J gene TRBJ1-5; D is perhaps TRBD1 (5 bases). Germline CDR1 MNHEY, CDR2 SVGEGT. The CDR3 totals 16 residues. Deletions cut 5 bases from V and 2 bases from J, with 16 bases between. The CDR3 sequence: CASSTLWGSGNQPQHF. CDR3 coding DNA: TGTGCCAGCAGTACCCTTTGGGGGAGCGGCAATCAGCCCCAGCATTTT.

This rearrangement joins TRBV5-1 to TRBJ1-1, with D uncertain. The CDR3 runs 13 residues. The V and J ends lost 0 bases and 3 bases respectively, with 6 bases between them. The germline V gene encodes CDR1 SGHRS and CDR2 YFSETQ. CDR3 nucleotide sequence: TGCGCCAGCAGCTTGGACAGTTACACTGAAGCTTTCTTT. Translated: CASSLDSYTEAFF. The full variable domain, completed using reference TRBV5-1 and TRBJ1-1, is KAGVTQTPRYLIKTRGQQVTLSCSPISGHRSVSWYQQTPGQGLQFLFEYFSETQRNKGNFPGRFSGRQFSNSRSEMNVSTLELGDSALYLCASSLDSYTEAFFGQGTRLTVV.

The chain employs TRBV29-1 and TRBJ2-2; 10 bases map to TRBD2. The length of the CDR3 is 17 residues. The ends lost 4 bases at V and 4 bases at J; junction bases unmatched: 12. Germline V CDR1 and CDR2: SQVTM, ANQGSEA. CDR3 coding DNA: TGCAGCGTTGGCACTAGCGGGAAACATGCGGGCACCGGGGAGCTGTTTTTT. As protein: CSVGTSGKHAGTGELFF.

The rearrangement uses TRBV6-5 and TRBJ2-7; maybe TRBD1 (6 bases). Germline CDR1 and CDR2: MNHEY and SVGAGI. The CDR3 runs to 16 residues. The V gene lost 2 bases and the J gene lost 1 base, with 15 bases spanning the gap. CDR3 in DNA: TGTGCCAGCAGTTACCTAGGGGGTTTAGGGTCCTACGAGCAGTACTTC. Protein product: CASSYLGGLGSYEQYF.

For the CDR3, the DNA is TGTGCCAGCAGCGCAAGAGAGACCCAGTACTTC. Its translation: CASSARETQYF. The chain links TRBV2 to TRBJ2-5; D is unresolved. V lost 6 bases and J 4 bases, leaving 6 bases between the germline ends. Germline loops: CDR1 SNHLY, CDR2 FYNNEI. The CDR3 sequence is 11 residues long.

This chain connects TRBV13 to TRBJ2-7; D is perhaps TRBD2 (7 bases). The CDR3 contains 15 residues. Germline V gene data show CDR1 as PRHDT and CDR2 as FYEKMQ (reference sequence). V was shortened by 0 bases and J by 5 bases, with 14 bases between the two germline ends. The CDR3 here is CASSLGRGGPDEQYF. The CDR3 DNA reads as TGTGCCAGCAGCTTAGGGAGGGGGGGGCCCGACGAGCAGTACTTC. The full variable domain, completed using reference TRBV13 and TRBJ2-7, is AAGVIQSPRHLIKEKRETATLKCYPIPRHDTVYWYQQGPGQDPQFLISFYEKMQSDKGSIPDRFSAQQFSDYHSELNMSSLELGDSALYFCASSLGRGGPDEQYFGPGTRLTVT.

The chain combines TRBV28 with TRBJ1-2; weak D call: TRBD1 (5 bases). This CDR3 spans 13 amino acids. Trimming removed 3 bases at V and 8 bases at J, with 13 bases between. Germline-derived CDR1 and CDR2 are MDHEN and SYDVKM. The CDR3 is CASSFWQGRGYTF. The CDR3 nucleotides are TGTGCCAGCAGTTTCTGGCAGGGAAGGGGCTACACCTTC.